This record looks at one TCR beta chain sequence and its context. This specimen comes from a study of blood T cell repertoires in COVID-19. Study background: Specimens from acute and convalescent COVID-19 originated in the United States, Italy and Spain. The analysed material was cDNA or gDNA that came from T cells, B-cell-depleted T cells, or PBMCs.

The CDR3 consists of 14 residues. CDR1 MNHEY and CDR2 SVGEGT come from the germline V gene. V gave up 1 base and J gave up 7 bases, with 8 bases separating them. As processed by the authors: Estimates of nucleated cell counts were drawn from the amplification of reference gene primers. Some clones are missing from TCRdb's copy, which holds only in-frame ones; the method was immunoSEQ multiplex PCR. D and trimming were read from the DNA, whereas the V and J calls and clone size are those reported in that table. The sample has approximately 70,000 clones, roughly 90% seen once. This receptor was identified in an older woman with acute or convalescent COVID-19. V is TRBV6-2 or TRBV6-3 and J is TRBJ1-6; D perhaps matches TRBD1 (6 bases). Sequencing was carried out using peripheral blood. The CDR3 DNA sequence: TGTGCCAGCAGTTACTTCGGACAGAATTCACCCCTCCACTTT. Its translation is CASSYFGQNSPLHF.